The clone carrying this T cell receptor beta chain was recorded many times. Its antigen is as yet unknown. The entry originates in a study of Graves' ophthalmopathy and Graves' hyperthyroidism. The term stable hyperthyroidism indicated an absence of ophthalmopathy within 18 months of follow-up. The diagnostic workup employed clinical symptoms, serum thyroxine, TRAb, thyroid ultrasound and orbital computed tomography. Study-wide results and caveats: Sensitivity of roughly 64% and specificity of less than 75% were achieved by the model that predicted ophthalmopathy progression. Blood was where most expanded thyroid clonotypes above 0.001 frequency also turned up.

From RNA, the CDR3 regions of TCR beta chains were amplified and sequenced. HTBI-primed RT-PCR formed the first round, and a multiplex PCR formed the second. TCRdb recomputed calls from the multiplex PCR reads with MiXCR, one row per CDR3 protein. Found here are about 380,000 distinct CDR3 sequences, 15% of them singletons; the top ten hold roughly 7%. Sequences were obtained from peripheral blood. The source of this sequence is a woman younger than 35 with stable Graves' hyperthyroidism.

The CDR3: CASSQGQLYYGYTF. CDR3 nucleotide sequence: TGTGCCAGCAGCCAAGGACAGCTTTATTATGGCTACACCTTC. This chain links TRBV3-1 with TRBJ1-2; possible D gene TRBD1, 5 bases. This CDR3 has 14 amino acids. Trimming shortened V by 1 base and J by 5 bases, and 11 bases separated the two germline ends. Germline loops: CDR1 LGHDT, CDR2 YNNKEL (reference sequence).